These 23 T cell receptor beta chains were sequenced from one sample in a study of T cell responses to AZD1222 COVID-19 vaccine. Profiled with immunoSEQ multiplex PCR; TCRdb holds only in-frame clones, not every one. The sample holds some 140,000 clones, approximately 80% seen once. Material: peripheral blood, obtained on day 0 of AZD1222 vaccination. Source of these receptors: an adult in good health.

The J gene is TRBJ1-5, the V gene TRBV6-5; D is unresolved. The CDR3 totals 15 residues. Germline V lookup: CDR1 MNHEY, CDR2 SVGAGI. V lost 7 bases and J lost 5, with 18 bases in between. The CDR3 DNA is TGTGCCAGCACTCCCGAGGTGGAGGGTTATCAGCCCCAGCATTTT. Its translation is CASTPEVEGYQPQHF.

The V call is TRBV5-4, the J call TRBJ2-7; possibly TRBD2 for D (6 bases). V was pared by 3 bases and J by 3 bases, with 13 bases between. The CDR3 totals 14 residues. Per germline, CDR1 SGHNT and CDR2 YYREEE (reference sequence). CDR3 protein: CASSSRGEVYEQYF. CDR3 sequence (DNA): TGTGCCAGCAGCTCGCGGGGAGAAGTCTACGAGCAGTACTTC.

In its sample, this clone was seen once. The rearrangement uses TRBV28 and TRBJ2-7, with a tentative D call TRBD1 (7 bases). The germline V and J ends were trimmed by 6 bases and 9 bases, with 18 bases remaining between them. Germline CDR1 is MDHEN and CDR2 is SYDVKM. The CDR3 length is 13 residues. Written as DNA, the CDR3 is TGTGCCAGCAGGGGGGGACAGCACCCAGCGCAGTACTTC. Encoded protein: CASRGGQHPAQYF.

V gene TRBV24-1 combines with J gene TRBJ1-2; D is ambiguous. The CDR3 totals 14 residues. Trimming removed 4 bases from V and 8 bases from J, with 16 bases in between. In germline, CDR1 is KGHDR, CDR2 SFDVKD. CDR3 residues: CATSEPTTVRGYTF. CDR3 DNA sequence: TGTGCCACCAGTGAACCGACAACGGTAAGGGGCTACACCTTC.

The chain joins TRBV4-1 to TRBJ2-3, with D maybe TRBD2 (7 bases). The germline V gene encodes CDR1 MGHRA and CDR2 YSYEKL. CDR3 length: 17 amino acids. With 0 bases removed from V and 0 bases from J, the gap between germline ends came to 13 bases. CDR3 sequence (DNA): TGCGCCAGCAGCCAAGATGGGACGGGGGGCAGCACAGATACGCAGTATTTT. Protein: CASSQDGTGGSTDTQYF.

The rearrangement joins TRBV2 to TRBJ1-5; 7 bases are a match to TRBD1. Germline CDR1 is SNHLY and CDR2 is FYNNEI. The CDR3 is 14 amino acids. The ends lost 5 bases at V and 3 bases at J; junction bases unmatched: 4. CDR3 bases: TGTGCCAGCAGTAGTCAGGGGGACAATCAGCCCCAGCATTTT. It codes for CASSSQGDNQPQHF.

The chain recombines TRBV4-2 with TRBJ1-3; possible D gene TRBD1, 5 bases. The CDR3 has 16 amino acids. Germline loops: CDR1 LGHNA, CDR2 YNFKEQ. Trimming took 4 bases from V and 0 from J, leaving 13 bases between them. CDR3 sequence reads: CASSRGDGSSGNTIYF. For the CDR3, the DNA is TGTGCCAGCAGCCGAGGGGACGGAAGCTCTGGAAACACCATATATTTT.

The chain links TRBV28 to TRBJ2-3; 9 nucleotides line up with TRBD1. From germline, CDR1 is MDHEN and CDR2 SYDVKM. The CDR3 is made up of 16 amino acids. V lost 2 bases, J lost 7 bases, and 10 bases stayed unmatched. CDR3 DNA: TGTGCCAGCAGTTTAGAGGTCGGGACAGGGAGGAATACGCAGTATTTT. Residues: CASSLEVGTGRNTQYF.

The chain couples TRBV7-9 to TRBJ1-2, with a tentative D call TRBD1 (5 bases). The ends were cut back, 1 base at V and 6 bases at J, with 9 bases in the middle. The CDR3 spans 13 residues. Per germline, CDR1 SEHNR and CDR2 FQNEAQ (reference sequence). The CDR3 nucleotides are TGTGCCAGCAGCTTAGATGGGGGTGATGGCTACACCTTC. Its protein is CASSLDGGDGYTF.

The genes are TRBV18 and TRBJ1-1, with 8 bases lining up with TRBD1. The junction had 12 bases not matched to a gene; V was cut back by 3 bases and J by 6 bases. Germline CDR1 KGHSH, CDR2 LQKENI. The CDR3 sequence is 16 residues long. CDR3 loop: CASSPARGQGFSEAFF. CDR3 DNA: TGTGCCAGCTCACCGGCGCGTGGACAGGGCTTTTCTGAAGCTTTCTTT.

Written as DNA, the CDR3 is TGTGCCAGCAGCATATCCGGGACAGGGGGCCCTACTAACTATGGCTACACCTTC. It is translated as CASSISGTGGPTNYGYTF. The V call is TRBV7-3, the J call TRBJ1-2; 12 bases are a match to TRBD1. CDR1 and CDR2 from the germline V gene are SGHTA and FQGTGA. J lost 0 bases, V lost 5 bases, and 10 bases had no gene match. This CDR3 is built from 18 residues.

About this clone itself: Germline and junction disagree at one end, which may indicate a read error. V and J are TRBV7-7 and TRBJ2-5; weak D call: TRBD2 (5 bases). Germline lookup yields CDR1 SSHAT and CDR2 FNYEAQ (reference sequence). This CDR3 spans 15 amino acids. Here the CDR3 DNA reads TGTGCTAGCAGCTTAGTAGGAGCCAGCGGAGAGACCCAGTACTTC. This gives the protein CASSLVGASGETQYF.

This clone was recorded only once. V and J are TRBV11-2 and TRBJ1-2; maybe TRBD1 (5 bases). CDR1 and CDR2 (germline): SGHAT, FQNNGV. The CDR3 runs 19 residues. V was clipped by 5 bases and J by 2 bases, with 27 bases between them. This chain's CDR3 is CASSQLLGGNQASNYGYTF. CDR3 bases: TGTGCCAGCAGCCAACTCCTTGGGGGGAATCAAGCGTCGAACTATGGCTACACCTTC. Variable domain in full (rest from reference TRBV11-2 and TRBJ1-2): EAGVAQSPRYKIIEKRQSVAFWCNPISGHATLYWYQQILGQGPKLLIQFQNNGVVDDSQLPKDRFSAERLKGVDSTLKIQPAKLEDSAVYLCASSQLLGGNQASNYGYTFGSGTRLTVV.

J is TRBJ1-6 and V is TRBV29-1; 8 nucleotides match TRBD1. CDR1 is SQVTM and CDR2 is ANQGSEA in the germline V gene. CDR3 size: 13 residues. V lost 7 bases, J lost 6 bases, and 5 bases stayed unmatched. CDR3 loop: CSARTGTNSPLHF. The CDR3 DNA follows: TGCAGCGCGCGGACAGGGACTAATTCACCCCTCCACTTT.

The rearrangement links TRBV2 to TRBJ2-5; no firm D call. Germline V gives CDR1 SNHLY, CDR2 FYNNEI. The V end lost 6 bases, the J end lost 4 bases, and 15 bases lay between the germline ends. This CDR3 has 14 residues. CDR3 in amino acids: CASRGYPVGETQYF. For the CDR3, the DNA is TGTGCCAGCAGGGGATACCCCGTTGGAGAGACCCAGTACTTC.

This clone was observed a handful of times. This chain uses TRBV30 with TRBJ1-6; D not resolved. The CDR3 consists of 13 residues. Trimming stripped 0 bases from V and 6 bases from J, with 6 bases between. Germline assignment: CDR1 GTSNPN and CDR2 SVGIG (reference sequence). CDR3 amino acids: CAWSVWVNSPLHF. The DNA of the CDR3 is TGTGCCTGGAGTGTCTGGGTTAATTCACCCCTCCACTTT.

The CDR3 protein is CASTADPGKGSEQYF. The CDR3 nucleotides are TGTGCCAGTACCGCCGATCCGGGGAAGGGGAGCGAGCAGTACTTC. The chain carries TRBV19 and TRBJ2-7; D tentatively reads TRBD1 or TRBD2 (5 bases each). Germline assignment: CDR1 LNHDA and CDR2 SQIVND (reference sequence). The CDR3 covers 15 residues. Between the trimmed V and J ends, which lost 7 bases and 6 bases, there was a span of 22 bases.

The rearrangement links TRBV5-5 to TRBJ2-2; D ambiguous. The V end was cut by 0 bases, the J end by 6 bases, with 9 bases between. In germline, CDR1 is SGHKS, CDR2 YYEKEE (reference sequence). There are 14 residues in the CDR3. The CDR3 nucleotides are TGTGCCAGCAGCTTGGATAGTCATTCCGGGGAGCTGTTTTTT. It specifies CASSLDSHSGELFF.

The DNA of the CDR3 is TGTGCCAGCAGTCCCCTCGGGGATGAGCAGTTCTTC. It is translated as CASSPLGDEQFF. The chain uses TRBV6-5 and TRBJ2-1; D perhaps matches TRBD2 (5 bases). With 5 bases removed from V and 8 bases from J, the gap between germline ends came to 10 bases. Germline CDR1 MNHEY, CDR2 SVGAGI. The CDR3 loop spans 12 amino acids.

The table lists this clone with a count of one. The CDR3 region is CASSLQGTTSYEQYF. The CDR3 nucleotides are TGCGCCAGCAGCTTACAGGGAACAACCTCCTACGAGCAGTACTTC. J is TRBJ2-7 and V is TRBV5-1; tentatively, D is TRBD1 (6 bases). The CDR3 spans 15 residues. The germline V gene has CDR1 SGHRS and CDR2 YFSETQ. Trimming shortened V by 2 bases and J by 0 bases, and 12 bases separated the two germline ends.

This chain joins TRBV7-9 and TRBJ1-1; TRBD1 matches at 7 bases. Germline CDR1 and CDR2: SEHNR and FQNEAQ (reference sequence). J lost 2 bases, V lost 7 bases, and 4 bases had no gene match. This CDR3 has 13 residues. The CDR3 DNA reads as TGTGCCAGCACCCAGGGGGGAAACACTGAAGCTTTCTTT. This sequence encodes CASTQGGNTEAFF.

The chain combines TRBV28 with TRBJ1-6, with D perhaps TRBD1 (5 bases). The V and J ends lost 2 bases and 5 bases respectively, with 10 bases between them. This CDR3 has 15 amino acids. Germline loops: CDR1 MDHEN, CDR2 SYDVKM. CDR3 protein: CASSLRGAHNSPLHF. The CDR3 bases are TGTGCCAGCAGTTTAAGAGGGGCGCATAATTCACCCCTCCACTTT.

The chain has TRBV27 and TRBJ1-1, with 9 bases identical to TRBD1. The CDR3 runs to 15 residues. J was trimmed by 4 bases and V by 4 bases; bases with no gene match: 7. Germline V lookup: CDR1 MNHEY, CDR2 SMNVEV (reference sequence). CDR3 in amino acids: CASSSTDRGVTEAFF. In nucleotides, the CDR3 is TGTGCCAGCAGTTCGACGGACAGGGGTGTCACTGAAGCTTTCTTT.